A single sample gave rise to the 11 T cell receptor beta chains below, sequenced in a study of blood T cell repertoires in COVID-19. Libraries were prepared by immunoSEQ multiplex PCR; TCRdb keeps only in-frame clonotypes and omits some of them. The table includes under 250,000 clones, about 80% detected once. Specimen: peripheral blood. The receptors stem from a man older than 75 with acute or convalescent COVID-19.

The V call is TRBV7-3, the J call TRBJ2-3; a possible D gene is TRBD1 (5 bases). Trimming took off 4 bases at V and 6 bases at J, with 11 bases between the two ends. Looked up from germline, CDR1 is SGHTA and CDR2 is FQGTGA. The CDR3 has 13 amino acids. The CDR3 here is CASSSQGLDTQYF. The CDR3 DNA reads TGTGCCAGCAGCTCCCAGGGTTTGGATACGCAGTATTTT. The full variable domain, in which reference TRBV7-3 and TRBJ2-3 provide the parts outside the CDR3, is GAGVSQTPSNKVTEKGKYVELRCDPISGHTALYWYRQSLGQGPEFLIYFQGTGAADDSGLPNDRFFAVRPEGSVSTLKIQRTERGDSAVYLCASSSQGLDTQYFGPGTRLTVL.

The chain has TRBV28 and TRBJ2-7, with 7 bases aligning to TRBD1. The length of the CDR3 is 15 residues. Looked up from germline, CDR1 is MDHEN and CDR2 is SYDVKM. The J segment lost 0 bases and the V segment lost 6 bases, leaving 8 bases of the junction unmatched. CDR3 protein: CASSPGQPYSYEQYF. CDR3 sequence (DNA): TGTGCCAGCAGCCCGGGACAGCCCTACTCCTACGAGCAGTACTTC. The full variable domain, its missing parts supplied by reference TRBV28 and TRBJ2-7, is DVKVTQSSRYLVKRTGEKVFLECVQDMDHENMFWYRQDPGLGLRLIYFSYDVKMKEKGDIPEGYSVSREKKERFSLILESASTNQTSMYLCASSPGQPYSYEQYFGPGTRLTVT.

This chain connects TRBV7-2 to TRBJ2-7; a possible D gene is TRBD2 (7 bases). The germline CDR1 and CDR2 sequences are SGHTA and FQGNSA. This CDR3 comprises 15 residues. V was trimmed by 1 base and J by 3 bases, leaving 13 bases between them. The chain's CDR3 is CASSLGGGNNYEQYF. CDR3 DNA: TGTGCCAGCAGCTTAGGGGGGGGCAACAACTACGAGCAGTACTTC.

The CDR3 nucleotides read TGTGCCAGCAGCTTAGTGGCTAGCGGGGCTAATGAGCAGTTCTTC. Its translation: CASSLVASGANEQFF. The V and J genes are TRBV7-9 and TRBJ2-1, with 9 bases identical to TRBD2. CDR3 length: 15 residues. Germline CDR1 is SEHNR and CDR2 is FQNEAQ (reference sequence). Unmatched junction bases numbered 5, after V lost 1 base and J lost 7 bases.

The rearrangement joins TRBV7-9 to TRBJ2-7; D perhaps matches TRBD1 (5 bases). The germline CDR1 and CDR2 sequences are SEHNR and FQNEAQ (reference sequence). With 4 bases removed from V and 6 bases from J, the gap between germline ends came to 16 bases. The CDR3 extends over 14 amino acids. The CDR3 protein is CASSSAARASEQYF. The DNA for the CDR3 is TGTGCCAGCAGCTCTGCCGCCAGGGCAAGCGAGCAGTACTTC.

The DNA of the CDR3 is TGTGCCTGCGGGAATACGGGACAGGGGTTTGCTGAAGCTTTCTTT. It translates to CACGNTGQGFAEAFF. V gene TRBV2 combines with J gene TRBJ1-1, with 10 bases identical to TRBD1. CDR1 is SNHLY, CDR2 FYNNEI, per germline. This CDR3 contains 15 residues. The J segment lost 6 bases and the V segment lost 11 bases, leaving 15 bases of the junction unmatched.

This clone was counted a few times. The chain joins TRBV2 to TRBJ2-7; 8 nucleotides align to TRBD2. Per germline, CDR1 SNHLY and CDR2 FYNNEI. The CDR3 has 15 amino acids. V was pared by 8 bases and J by 1 base, with 10 bases of the junction left unmatched. In DNA, the CDR3 is TGTGCCAGCGTCGAGGTTCCGGGGGGGTCCTACGAGCAGTACTTC. It is translated as CASVEVPGGSYEQYF. The variable domain in full, completed from reference TRBV2 and TRBJ2-7, reads EPEVTQTPSHQVTQMGQEVILRCVPISNHLYFYWYRQILGQKVEFLVSFYNNEISEKSEIFDDQFSVERPDGSNFTLKIRSTKLEDSAMYFCASVEVPGGSYEQYFGPGTRLTVT.

The chain couples TRBV2 to TRBJ2-5; 11 bases line up with TRBD2. J lost 5 bases, V lost 6 bases, and 11 bases had no gene match. This CDR3 has 16 amino acids. The germline V gene encodes CDR1 SNHLY and CDR2 FYNNEI. CDR3 sequence (DNA): TGTGCCAGCAGGGGGATAGCGGGAGGGCCTGGGGAGACCCAGTACTTC. Translating it yields CASRGIAGGPGETQYF.

The genes are TRBV6-1 and TRBJ2-7; TRBD2 matches at 11 bases. There are 15 residues in the CDR3. Per the germline V gene, CDR1 is MNHNS and CDR2 is SASEGT. V shed 3 bases, J shed 7 bases, and the junction held 8 bases outside the gene matches. As DNA, the CDR3 is TGTGCCAGCAGTGACACTAGCGGGGGAGCAGAGGAGCAGTACTTC. Its protein is CASSDTSGGAEEQYF.

V is TRBV12-3 or TRBV12-4 and J is TRBJ2-3; 7 bases are a match to TRBD2. The CDR3 runs to 11 residues. The J segment lost 9 bases and the V segment lost 10 bases, leaving 7 bases of the junction unmatched. The CDR3, as DNA: TGTGCCATCTCCAGCGGGAAAACGCAGTATTTT. Translating it yields CAISSGKTQYF.

Only one count was recorded for this clone. The V gene is TRBV6-1, the J gene TRBJ2-3; TRBD1 agrees at 7 bases. The length of the CDR3 is 15 residues. Germline lookup yields CDR1 MNHNS and CDR2 SASEGT. V dropped 2 bases and J dropped 4; count of bases not matched to a gene: 6. CDR3 region: CASSERRQGADTQYF. The CDR3 coding sequence is TGTGCCAGCAGTGAAAGGCGGCAGGGGGCAGATACGCAGTATTTT.